The 31 T cell receptor beta chains below come from one sample, sequenced in a study of cytomegalovirus exposure and HLA in healthy donors. With 60 Vbeta and 13 Jbeta primers, the PCR was carried out. Only in-frame clones appear in the TCRdb table, and some are missing; sequencing was by immunoSEQ multiplex PCR. The sample contains about 100,000 clones, roughly 71% of which appear only once. Sequencing input: PBMCs. These receptors all come from a man aged 50 to 59 in good health and CMV-seronegative.

The sample holds a few counts of this clone. The gene calls are TRBV5-4 and TRBJ2-3; weak D call: TRBD2 (5 bases). From germline, CDR1 is SGHNT and CDR2 YYREEE (reference sequence). The CDR3 contains 17 residues. V was trimmed by 1 base and J by 0 bases, leaving 15 bases between them. CDR3 in DNA: TGTGCCAGCAGCTTGTGGATAATCGGGATGAGCACAGATACGCAGTATTTT. This sequence encodes CASSLWIIGMSTDTQYF.

The V call is TRBV30, the J call TRBJ2-7; TRBD1 matches at 8 bases. The CDR3 has 13 residues. J lost 2 bases, V lost 2 bases, and 2 bases had no gene match. Germline V gene data show CDR1 as GTSNPN and CDR2 as SVGIG (reference sequence). The CDR3 DNA reads as TGTGCCTGGAGTTGGGGACAGGCCTACGAGCAGTACTTC. It yields the protein CAWSWGQAYEQYF. Based on the CDR3 plus reference TRBV30 and TRBJ2-7, the full variable domain is SQTIHQWPATLVQPVGSPLSLECTVEGTSNPNLYWYRQAAGRGLQLLFYSVGIGQISSEVPQNLSASRPQDRQFILSSKKLLLSDSGFYLCAWSWGQAYEQYFGPGTRLTVT.

This rearrangement joins TRBV30 to TRBJ2-5; D uncertain. Looked up from germline, CDR1 is GTSNPN and CDR2 is SVGIG (reference sequence). Trimming shortened V by 2 bases and J by 7 bases, and 11 bases separated the two germline ends. The CDR3 covers 12 residues. CDR3 DNA sequence: TGTGCCTGGAGTCTCAGGCCGGTGACCCAGTACTTC. As protein: CAWSLRPVTQYF.

The chain is built from TRBV28 and TRBJ1-2, with D possibly matching TRBD1 (5 bases). This CDR3 region has 13 residues. The V gene's germline CDR1 is MDHEN and CDR2 SYDVKM. Trimming stripped 3 bases from V and 8 bases from J, with 13 bases between. The CDR3 spells CASSLDTSRGYTF. The CDR3, as DNA: TGTGCCAGCAGTTTGGACACCTCCAGGGGCTACACCTTC.

The chain has TRBV27 and TRBJ2-5; TRBD1 matches 7 bases. With V trimmed by 6 bases and J by 2 bases, 3 bases remained unmatched. Germline assignment: CDR1 MNHEY and CDR2 SMNVEV (reference sequence). CDR3 length: 13 residues. CDR3 DNA sequence: TGTGCCAGCAGACCGACAGGGCAAGAGACCCAGTACTTC. As protein: CASRPTGQETQYF.

The gene calls are TRBV27 and TRBJ1-5; maybe TRBD1 (5 bases). The CDR3 spans 16 residues. With 8 bases removed from V and 0 bases from J, the gap between germline ends came to 17 bases. CDR1 MNHEY and CDR2 SMNVEV come from the germline V gene (reference sequence). CDR3 in amino acids: CASLNNRTGSNQPQHF. The CDR3 DNA sequence: TGTGCCAGCCTGAATAACAGGACCGGTAGCAATCAGCCCCAGCATTTT.

CDR3 in amino acids: CASSVARGTAEKLFF. The DNA for the CDR3 is TGTGCCAGCAGCGTAGCTCGCGGGACAGCTGAAAAACTGTTTTTT. This chain links TRBV9 with TRBJ1-4; TRBD1 matches 7 bases. The CDR3 runs 15 residues. V gave up 0 bases and J gave up 7 bases; unmatched junction bases: 6. CDR1 and CDR2 from the germline V gene are SGDLS and YYNGEE.

The chain links TRBV6-1 to TRBJ1-5; 9 nucleotides agree with TRBD1. The ends lost 4 bases at V and 6 bases at J; junction bases unmatched: 4. CDR1 and CDR2 (germline): MNHNS, SASEGT. The CDR3 is 14 amino acids. The CDR3 bases are TGTGCCAGCAGTGCCACAGGGGGCTTTCAGCCCCAGCATTTT. Translating it yields CASSATGGFQPQHF.

V usage is TRBV7-2 and J usage is TRBJ2-7, with TRBD2 identical over 7 bases. Trimming cost V 3 bases and J 2 bases; bases outside gene matches: 4. The CDR3 runs to 14 residues. Germline V gene sequence: CDR1 SGHTA, CDR2 FQGNSA. The CDR3 nucleotides are TGTGCCAGCAGCTTGTCCGGGACTACCTACGAGCAGTACTTC. Its protein is CASSLSGTTYEQYF.

V usage is TRBV4-1 and J usage is TRBJ2-1; D unclear. The germline CDR1 and CDR2 sequences are MGHRA and YSYEKL. The CDR3 consists of 12 residues. V was clipped by 0 bases and J by 12 bases, with 9 bases between them. CDR3 region: CASSQDLFLQFF. The DNA for the CDR3 is TGCGCCAGCAGCCAAGACCTTTTTTTGCAGTTCTTC.

This chain links TRBV4-2 with TRBJ2-7; TRBD2 aligns across 13 bases. Germline V gives CDR1 LGHNA, CDR2 YNFKEQ. V was pared by 1 base and J by 4 bases, with 7 bases of the junction left unmatched. The CDR3 runs to 17 residues. The CDR3 loop reads CASSQGTSGSIIYEQYF. Here the CDR3 DNA reads TGTGCCAGCAGCCAAGGGACTAGCGGGAGTATCATATACGAGCAGTACTTC.

The V and J genes are TRBV7-2 and TRBJ1-2; 10 bases match TRBD1. Losses at the gene ends were 5 bases for V and 3 bases for J; bases not matched to a gene: 9. CDR3 size: 16 residues. CDR1 SGHTA and CDR2 FQGNSA come from the germline V gene. CDR3 region: CASSAHRQGADYGYTF. In DNA form, the CDR3 reads TGTGCCAGCAGCGCCCATCGACAGGGGGCGGACTATGGCTACACCTTC.

This clone was recorded a few times. The chain has TRBV19 and TRBJ1-6; the match to TRBD1 covers 7 bases. The CDR3 contains 19 residues. Germline assignment: CDR1 LNHDA and CDR2 SQIVND (reference sequence). After removal of 11 bases from V and 0 bases from J, the junction contained 19 bases not matched to a gene. CDR3 region: CAPTLISSDRSSYNSPLHF. DNA of the CDR3: TGTGCCCCCACCCTAATTTCCTCGGACAGGAGCTCCTATAATTCACCCCTCCACTTT.

The V and J genes are TRBV19 and TRBJ2-3; a possible D gene is TRBD1 (7 bases). CDR1 and CDR2 from the germline V gene are LNHDA and SQIVND (reference sequence). This CDR3 comprises 15 residues. V gave up 3 bases and J gave up 0 bases, with 10 bases separating them. The chain's CDR3 is CASSMRDSSTDTQYF. Written as DNA, the CDR3 is TGTGCCAGTAGTATGCGGGACAGTAGCACAGATACGCAGTATTTT.

The chain is built from TRBV28 and TRBJ2-1; 9 positions match TRBD2. Per germline, CDR1 MDHEN and CDR2 SYDVKM. This CDR3 contains 16 residues. V dropped 3 bases and J dropped 4; count of bases not matched to a gene: 7. This CDR3 reads CASSLGGLAPYNEQFF. The CDR3, as DNA: TGTGCCAGCAGTTTGGGCGGACTAGCGCCTTACAATGAGCAGTTCTTC.

In this sample, this clone turned up once. This chain joins TRBV7-7 and TRBJ2-5, with D possibly being TRBD2 (6 bases). V was cut by 5 bases and J by 0 bases, with 16 bases left in between. The germline CDR1 and CDR2 sequences are SSHAT and FNYEAQ (reference sequence). This CDR3 has 16 amino acids. The CDR3 protein is CASSRSPRTNQETQYF. The CDR3 DNA reads TGTGCCAGCAGCCGCAGCCCTAGGACTAACCAAGAGACCCAGTACTTC.

The chain has TRBV6-1 and TRBJ2-3; tentative D call: TRBD1 (5 bases). Germline V gene data show CDR1 as MNHNS and CDR2 as SASEGT. This CDR3 contains 13 residues. CDR3 amino acids: CATALVVSDTQYF. DNA of the CDR3: TGTGCGACAGCTCTCGTGGTTTCGGATACGCAGTATTTT.

The chain carries TRBV27 and TRBJ2-5; 10 bases fit TRBD1. The J call may be incorrect, as the DNA end agrees better with TRBJ2-7. The CDR3 contains 13 residues. Germline V CDR1 and CDR2: MNHEY, SMNVEV (reference sequence). The CDR3 loop reads CASSRTGGYEQYF. CDR3 DNA: TGTGCCAGCAGTCGGACAGGGGGCTACGAGCAGTACTTC.

The chain recombines TRBV4-3 with TRBJ2-3, with 11 nucleotides matching TRBD2. V dropped 3 bases and J dropped 0; count of bases not matched to a gene: 8. Germline V gene data show CDR1 as LGHNA and CDR2 as YSLEER. This CDR3 comprises 18 residues. CDR3 coding DNA: TGCGCCAGCAGCCATAGAGCGACTAGCGGGATAAGCACAGATACGCAGTATTTT. Translating it yields CASSHRATSGISTDTQYF.

The V call is TRBV15, the J call TRBJ2-7; 7 bases are shared with TRBD1. CDR1 is LNHNV and CDR2 is YYDKDF in the germline V gene (reference sequence). After removal of 6 bases from V and 3 bases from J, the junction contained 2 bases not matched to a gene. This CDR3 comprises 12 residues. The CDR3 is CATRGTDYEQYF. CDR3 nucleotides: TGTGCCACCAGAGGGACAGACTACGAGCAGTACTTC.

The J gene is TRBJ1-6, the V gene TRBV19; TRBD1 might be the D (5 bases). There are 16 residues in the CDR3. V lost 5 bases, J lost 1 base, and 12 bases lay in between. CDR1 LNHDA and CDR2 SQIVND come from the germline V gene (reference sequence). The chain's CDR3 is CASSARTSSYNSPLHF. CDR3 sequence (DNA): TGTGCCAGTAGTGCGCGGACAAGTTCCTATAATTCACCCCTCCACTTT.

The CDR3 DNA is TGTGCCAGCAGTTTAAACCGACAGAGCTATGGCTACACCTTC. It yields the protein CASSLNRQSYGYTF. The genes are TRBV27 and TRBJ1-2; the D gene is possibly TRBD1 (5 bases). Looked up from germline, CDR1 is MNHEY and CDR2 is SMNVEV (reference sequence). Trimming removed 2 bases from V and 4 bases from J, with 11 bases in between. The length of the CDR3 is 14 residues.

This chain uses TRBV5-8 with TRBJ1-6; D possibly corresponds to TRBD1 (6 bases). V dropped 0 bases and J dropped 8 bases, with 12 bases sitting between them. Germline CDR1 SGHTS, CDR2 YDEGEE. The CDR3 covers 15 residues. Here the CDR3 reads CASSLEQGRDSPLHF. Written as DNA, the CDR3 is TGTGCCAGCAGCTTGGAACAGGGCCGAGATTCACCCCTCCACTTT.

The rearrangement joins TRBV5-1 to TRBJ2-4, with TRBD1 identical over 7 bases. With 4 bases clipped from V and 9 bases from J, the junction kept 19 bases outside the gene matches. CDR3 length: 17 residues. Germline loops: CDR1 SGHRS, CDR2 YFSETQ. CDR3 nucleotide sequence: TGCGCCAGCAGCCATCTTACGGGACAGCGAGGGAAGGGCATTCAGTACTTC. Its protein product is CASSHLTGQRGKGIQYF. The entire variable domain, with the rest obtained from reference TRBV5-1 and TRBJ2-4, is as follows: KAGVTQTPRYLIKTRGQQVTLSCSPISGHRSVSWYQQTPGQGLQFLFEYFSETQRNKGNFPGRFSGRQFSNSRSEMNVSTLELGDSALYLCASSHLTGQRGKGIQYFGAGTRLSVL.

The genes are TRBV5-1 and TRBJ2-5; no definite D call. The CDR3 extends over 15 amino acids. CDR1 SGHRS and CDR2 YFSETQ come from the germline V gene. The V end lost 0 bases, the J end lost 4 bases, and 13 bases lay between the germline ends. CDR3 in amino acids: CASSLVLSARETQYF. CDR3 bases: TGCGCCAGCAGCTTGGTGCTAAGCGCGAGAGAGACCCAGTACTTC.

The CDR3 sequence: CASSPSEMGNSPLHF. For the CDR3, the DNA is TGTGCCAGCAGTCCCAGCGAAATGGGTAATTCACCCCTCCACTTT. This rearrangement joins TRBV28 to TRBJ1-6; D is ambiguous. Trimming took 5 bases from V and 6 from J, leaving 14 bases between them. From germline, CDR1 is MDHEN and CDR2 SYDVKM. The CDR3 has 15 residues. Drawing the rest from reference TRBV28 and TRBJ1-6, the complete variable domain is DVKVTQSSRYLVKRTGEKVFLECVQDMDHENMFWYRQDPGLGLRLIYFSYDVKMKEKGDIPEGYSVSREKKERFSLILESASTNQTSMYLCASSPSEMGNSPLHFGNGTRLTVT.

This clone was seen a few times. The chain joins TRBV5-1 to TRBJ2-3; 7 bases align to TRBD2. Unmatched junction bases numbered 6, after V lost 4 bases and J lost 1 base. CDR3 length: 15 residues. CDR1 and CDR2 from the germline V gene are SGHRS and YFSETQ. CDR3 DNA sequence: TGCGCCAGCAGCATGGGGGGGGGAGGCACAGATACGCAGTATTTT. It translates to CASSMGGGGTDTQYF.

The chain links TRBV11-2 to TRBJ2-5; TRBD1 aligns across 10 bases. This CDR3 region has 15 residues. The J segment lost 4 bases and the V segment lost 3 bases, leaving 5 bases of the junction unmatched. In germline, CDR1 is SGHAT, CDR2 FQNNGV. CDR3 sequence: CASSFTTGGVETQYF. The CDR3 bases are TGTGCCAGCAGCTTTACGACAGGGGGCGTAGAGACCCAGTACTTC.

The rearrangement uses TRBV5-1 and TRBJ2-5, with no clear D. The CDR3 runs 13 residues. V lost 2 bases and J lost 4, with 9 bases in between. Germline assignment: CDR1 SGHRS and CDR2 YFSETQ. CDR3 DNA: TGCGCCAGCAGCTTTACAATTGGAGAGACCCAGTACTTC. This translates into CASSFTIGETQYF. The full variable domain, in which reference TRBV5-1 and TRBJ2-5 provide the parts outside the CDR3, is KAGVTQTPRYLIKTRGQQVTLSCSPISGHRSVSWYQQTPGQGLQFLFEYFSETQRNKGNFPGRFSGRQFSNSRSEMNVSTLELGDSALYLCASSFTIGETQYFGPGTRLLVL.

The V call is TRBV9, the J call TRBJ2-2, with 8 bases fitting TRBD1. CDR3 length: 14 amino acids. CDR1 is SGDLS, CDR2 YYNGEE, per germline. The ends lost 4 bases at V and 4 bases at J; junction bases unmatched: 3. The CDR3 bases are TGTGCCAGCAGCCGGGGACAGGTCACCGGGGAGCTGTTTTTT. Translating it yields CASSRGQVTGELFF.

The table lists this clone with a count of one. The chain is built from TRBV29-1 and TRBJ2-5, with 8 bases aligning to TRBD1. Trimming cost V 7 bases and J 8 bases; bases outside gene matches: 9. CDR1 is SQVTM, CDR2 ANQGSEA, per germline. The CDR3 loop spans 12 amino acids. The CDR3 region has the DNA TGCAGCGCCTACAGGGGGGATAGTACCCAGTACTTC. Protein: CSAYRGDSTQYF.